The rows below give T cell receptor beta chains drawn from one sample of a study of CD8 T cells in Susac syndrome. TCRdb recomputed calls from the immunoSEQ multiplex PCR reads with MiXCR, one row per CDR3 protein. Among some 26,000 distinct CDR3 sequences listed, roughly 94% were seen once. Sequencing was carried out using CD8+ T cells from PBMCs. These receptor sequences come from a human donor in good health. The CDR3 runs from the conserved cysteine through the conserved F or W. D genes are given only for firm matches. Clone size is not always given. Where it is, it says once, few, many or a class for expanded clones.

TGTGCCAGCAGTGAAGGGACAGTGGGTACCGGGGAGCTGTTTTTT	CASSEGTVGTGELFF	NA	NA	TRBV2	TRBJ2-2
TGTGCCAGCAGTTACTCCCGAACGGACACGGATCAAGAGACCCAGTACTTC	CASSYSRTDTDQETQYF	NA	NA	TRBV6-2/TRBV6-3	TRBJ2-5
TGCAGTGCTCGGACTAGCGGGCCCCCCTACGAGCAGTACTTC	CSARTSGPPYEQYF	NA	TRBD2	TRBV20-1	TRBJ2-7
TGTGCCAGCAGTTCCCGACCGACCCGGGACGAGACCCAGTACTTC	CASSSRPTRDETQYF	NA	NA	TRBV6-2/TRBV6-3	TRBJ2-5
TGTGCCAGCGTCCCAGGGGGGCAAAGCTATGGCTACACCTTC	CASVPGGQSYGYTF	NA	TRBD1	TRBV6-1	TRBJ1-2
TGTGCCAGCAGCTTAGGGAGGGAAGGCTACACCTTC	CASSLGREGYTF	NA	NA	TRBV7-9	TRBJ1-2
TGTGCCAGTAGTGCCATAGCGGGGGCGAGATACAATGAGCAGTTCTTC	CASSAIAGARYNEQFF	NA	TRBD2	TRBV19	TRBJ2-1
TGTGCCAGCAGTTACAAGTGGCAGTTCTCCTACAATGAGCAGTTCTTC	CASSYKWQFSYNEQFF	NA	NA	TRBV6-2/TRBV6-3	TRBJ2-1
TGCGCCAGCAGCTTGGAGGCCTATAACACTGAAGCTTTCTTT	CASSLEAYNTEAFF	NA	NA	TRBV5-1	TRBJ1-1
TGCGCCAGCAGCCAAGATAAGGGGACAGGGATTTACAATGAGCAGTTCTTC	CASSQDKGTGIYNEQFF	NA	TRBD1	TRBV4-1	TRBJ2-1
TGTGCCAGTAGTAGGGGGGCCGGGACTATAAACAATGAGCAGTTCTTC	CASSRGAGTINNEQFF	NA	NA	TRBV19	TRBJ2-1
TGTGCCAGCAGTTCCGGGCAGTCCTACAATGAGCAGTTCTTC	CASSSGQSYNEQFF	NA	NA	TRBV6-6	TRBJ2-1
TGTGCCAGCAGCTTAGATCTGACTCGTTCCTACAATGAGCAGTTCTTC	CASSLDLTRSYNEQFF	NA	NA	TRBV11-2	TRBJ2-1
TGTGCCAGCAGCTTGGAACTTGGAAACACCATATATTTT	CASSLELGNTIYF	NA	NA	TRBV5-6	TRBJ1-3
TGTGCCAGCAGTTTATTGCAGGGGATAGTGGACAATGAGCAGTTCTTC	CASSLLQGIVDNEQFF	NA	NA	TRBV27	TRBJ2-1
TGCGCCAGCAGCCCTCAGGGGGGGATTTACAATGAGCAGTTCTTC	CASSPQGGIYNEQFF	NA	NA	TRBV4-3	TRBJ2-1
TGCACCAGCAGCCATTACCCGGGACTACAGTATTTT	CTSSHYPGLQYF	NA	NA	TRBV1	TRBJ2-3
TGCAGTGCTAGACCGGACACGGGAGCCTACAATGAGCAGTTCTTC	CSARPDTGAYNEQFF	NA	NA	TRBV20-1	TRBJ2-1
TGTGCCAGCAGATTGGGACAGGGAGCGATTGAGCAGTTCTTC	CASRLGQGAIEQFF	NA	TRBD1	TRBV7-8	TRBJ2-1
TGTGCCAGCAGCTTCCAGGTCTATGGCTACACCTTC	CASSFQVYGYTF	NA	NA	TRBV7-2	TRBJ1-2
TGTGCCAGTAGTACCGGGACAGGGACTACCTTT	CASSTGTGTTF	NA	TRBD1	TRBV19	TRBJ1-4
TGTGCCAGCAGTCCCGGGACCGCGTATGGCTACACCTTC	CASSPGTAYGYTF	NA	NA	TRBV5-5	TRBJ1-2
TGTGCCAGCAGTGAAGTGGCTAGACTAGTTGATACGCAGTATTTT	CASSEVARLVDTQYF	NA	NA	TRBV6-1	TRBJ2-3
TGCAGCGCGGGACAGGAGAACACCGGGGAGCTGTTTTTT	CSAGQENTGELFF	few	TRBD1	TRBV29-1	TRBJ2-2
TGCGCCAGCAGCTTATCACAGGGGCCTTCAGAGACCCAGTACTTC	CASSLSQGPSETQYF	NA	TRBD1	TRBV5-1	TRBJ2-5
TGTGCCAGCAGTTATGGAGGCCCCTACGAGCAGTACTTC	CASSYGGPYEQYF	NA	NA	TRBV6-2/TRBV6-3	TRBJ2-7
TGCGCCAGCAGTGAGTCCAGGATGAACACTGAAGCTTTCTTT	CASSESRMNTEAFF	once	NA	TRBV10-2	TRBJ1-1
TGTGCCAGTAGTATAACAACCGCAACCTACGAGCAGTACTTC	CASSITTATYEQYF	NA	NA	TRBV19	TRBJ2-7
TGTGCCAGCAGTTATCCCCTGACAGGGGGCCTCGAGCAGTACTTC	CASSYPLTGGLEQYF	few	TRBD1	TRBV28	TRBJ2-7
TGTGCTAGTGGATATCAGGGGAACGAGCAGTACTTC	CASGYQGNEQYF	NA	NA	TRBV12-5	TRBJ2-7
TGTGCCAGCGGACGACCCAGGGGGCAGAAGGATGAGCAGTTCTTC	CASGRPRGQKDEQFF	NA	TRBD1	TRBV9	TRBJ2-1
TGTGCCAGCAGCCCCCGGGGGGGACCCCTCTCTGGAAACACCATATATTTT	CASSPRGGPLSGNTIYF	NA	NA	TRBV5-4	TRBJ1-3
TGTGCCAGCAGCGCCGGGGCCTCAACTAATGAAAAACTGTTTTTT	CASSAGASTNEKLFF	NA	NA	TRBV9	TRBJ1-4
TGTGCCACCAGTGATAATAGTCGGGCCCGTGACTACACCGGGGAGCTGTTTTTT	CATSDNSRARDYTGELFF	NA	NA	TRBV24-1	TRBJ2-2
TGTGCCAGCAGCCCAAATCAGGGACGACCCCTCCACTTT	CASSPNQGRPLHF	NA	NA	TRBV7-2	TRBJ1-6
TGTGCCAGCAGCCACGAGAAGTGGCAGATGAACACTGAAGCTTTCTTT	CASSHEKWQMNTEAFF	NA	NA	TRBV14	TRBJ1-1
TGCGCCAGCAGCTTGGAACAGTACAATGAGCAGTTCTTC	CASSLEQYNEQFF	NA	NA	TRBV5-1	TRBJ2-1
TGTGCCAGCAGTTTATCAGGGATTGGAGATACGCAGTATTTT	CASSLSGIGDTQYF	NA	NA	TRBV28	TRBJ2-3
TGTGCCAGCAGCTCCCTAGCGGGGGGCACCGGGGAGCTGTTTTTT	CASSSLAGGTGELFF	NA	TRBD2	TRBV7-2	TRBJ2-2
TGTGCCAGCAGGAACAGGGACCGGGGTTTTGGATACACCTTC	CASRNRDRGFGYTF	NA	NA	TRBV6-5	TRBJ1-2
TGTGCCAGCTCACCAAACCTCGACAGGGGCATCGAGCAGTACTTC	CASSPNLDRGIEQYF	NA	TRBD1	TRBV18	TRBJ2-7
TGCAGTGCTTCGACTAGCGGGGGGGGTAATGAGCAGTTCTTC	CSASTSGGGNEQFF	NA	TRBD2	TRBV20-1	TRBJ2-1
TGTGCCAGCTCACGGTTTTCCGGACCTTCCAGAACCTACACAGATACGCAGTATTTT	CASSRFSGPSRTYTDTQYF	NA	NA	TRBV18	TRBJ2-3
TGTGCCAGCAGTGACGACAGGGGGCCCTCCCCCCACGAGCAGTACTTC	CASSDDRGPSPHEQYF	NA	TRBD1	TRBV7-2	TRBJ2-7
TGTGCCAGCAGCTCAGGCAGGGACGGCTACACCTTC	CASSSGRDGYTF	NA	NA	TRBV7-9	TRBJ1-2
TGTGCCAGCAGCCTACGCAGGGGATATTACAATGAGCAGTTCTTC	CASSLRRGYYNEQFF	NA	NA	TRBV7-8	TRBJ2-1
TGTGCCAGCAGCAGGAGGACAGTTTTGCCCTACGAGCAGTACTTC	CASSRRTVLPYEQYF	NA	NA	TRBV21-1	TRBJ2-7
TGTGCCAGCAGCCAAAAAGGGCTCAATCAGCCCCAGCATTTT	CASSQKGLNQPQHF	NA	NA	TRBV5-6	TRBJ1-5